This T cell receptor beta chain was found in a study of T cell repertoires in cytomegalovirus infection. TCRdb itself ran the reads through MiXCR, one entry per CDR3 protein. Counted here are roughly 160,000 distinct CDR3 sequences, about 20% occurring once; the ten biggest clones make up under 30%. CDR1 is SEHNR and CDR2 is FQNEAQ in the germline V gene (reference sequence). The V segment lost 5 bases and the J segment 5 bases; nucleotides outside the gene matches: 3. This CDR3 region has 13 residues. With regard to this clonotype: The antigen is not known.

The V and J genes are TRBV7-9 and TRBJ1-1, with TRBD1 identical over 9 bases. The sequences come from CD8+ T cells from cultured PBMCs, collected from culture after CMV antigen stimulation. The sequence was obtained from a human donor in good health (CMV status not recorded). Some clones in this sample may be carry-over from other donors' samples. The CDR3 DNA reads as TGTGCCAGCAGCCCTGGGACAGGGACTGAAGCTTTCTTT. The encoded protein is CASSPGTGTEAFF.